The 19 T cell receptor beta chains below come from one sample, sequenced in a study of blood T cells in healthy people across ages. Sample-barcoded 5' priming and a J-beta primer mix drove a second PCR of 7 to 11 cycles. TCRdb called the 5' RACE reads again in MiXCR, with one record for every CDR3 protein. This sample has some 920,000 distinct CDR3 sequences, with roughly 51% found just once. The sequenced sample was blood. The receptors stem from a woman in her sixties or seventies in good health.

With respect to this clonotype: One end of the junction fails to match germline, which may point to a read error. In DNA, the CDR3 is TGTGTCAGCAGCCCACTACTAGCGGGAGACGTCAATGAGCAGTTCTTC. Translated, it gives CVSSPLLAGDVNEQFF. This sequence joins TRBV27 and TRBJ2-1; 11 bases match TRBD2. CDR3 size: 16 residues. Germline loops: CDR1 MNHEY, CDR2 SMNVEV (reference sequence).

The chain links TRBV7-2 to TRBJ2-1; a possible D gene is TRBD2 (6 bases). The CDR3 runs to 15 residues. From germline, CDR1 is SGHTA and CDR2 FQGNSA. The V and J ends lost 6 bases and 4 bases respectively, with 16 bases between them. DNA of the CDR3: TGTGCCAGCAGTACCCAGGAGGGGACTTACAATGAGCAGTTCTTC. Protein product: CASSTQEGTYNEQFF. Full variable domain (rest looked up from reference TRBV7-2 and TRBJ2-1): GAGVSQSPSNKVTEKGKDVELRCDPISGHTALYWYRQSLGQGLEFLIYFQGNSAPDKSGLPSDRFSAERTGGSVSTLTIQRTQQEDSAVYLCASSTQEGTYNEQFFGPGTRLTVL.

The chain employs TRBV7-9 and TRBJ1-2, with 10 bases aligning to TRBD1. Germline V lookup: CDR1 SEHNR, CDR2 FQNEAQ (reference sequence). The trim removed 10 bases at V and 4 bases at J, leaving 6 bases unmatched. The CDR3 totals 13 residues. Here the CDR3 reads CATAGQGSYGYTF. DNA for the CDR3: TGTGCCACCGCGGGACAGGGGAGCTATGGCTACACCTTC.

The chain couples TRBV18 to TRBJ2-3; D is uncertain. The length of the CDR3 is 16 residues. Germline CDR1 is KGHSH and CDR2 is LQKENI. The V end was cut by 2 bases, the J end by 0 bases, with 12 bases between. The CDR3 sequence: CASSPGGRASTDTQYF. CDR3 in DNA: TGTGCCAGCTCACCAGGCGGCAGAGCTAGCACAGATACGCAGTATTTT.

V is TRBV2 and J is TRBJ1-4; D is unclear. The V end lost 6 bases, the J end lost 8 bases, and 10 bases lay between the germline ends. Germline V gene data show CDR1 as SNHLY and CDR2 as FYNNEI. This CDR3 spans 12 amino acids. As DNA, the CDR3 is TGTGCCAGCAGCAAAAGCGGGGAAAAACTGTTTTTT. Its protein product is CASSKSGEKLFF. Supplemented by reference TRBV2 and TRBJ1-4, the full variable domain reads EPEVTQTPSHQVTQMGQEVILRCVPISNHLYFYWYRQILGQKVEFLVSFYNNEISEKSEIFDDQFSVERPDGSNFTLKIRSTKLEDSAMYFCASSKSGEKLFFGSGTQLSVL.

The gene calls are TRBV6-1 and TRBJ2-1, with 8 bases matching TRBD2. CDR1 and CDR2 from the germline V gene are MNHNS and SASEGT. The CDR3 sequence is 16 residues long. Trimming removed 8 bases from V and 4 bases from J; junction bases left unmatched: 13. The DNA for the CDR3 is TGTGCCAGCCTAGGGACGAGCGGGAGAGGGTACAATGAGCAGTTCTTC. It codes for CASLGTSGRGYNEQFF.

The chain uses TRBV7-2 and TRBJ2-2; a weak D match, TRBD1 (5 bases). This CDR3 is 19 amino acids long. V shed 4 bases and J shed 1 base, with 22 bases lying between them. CDR1 SGHTA and CDR2 FQGNSA come from the germline V gene. CDR3 region: CASSSHWGRVKGNTGELFF. The CDR3 nucleotides read TGTGCCAGCAGCTCCCACTGGGGCAGGGTAAAGGGGAACACCGGGGAGCTGTTTTTT.

The chain recombines TRBV28 with TRBJ2-3; D may be TRBD1 or TRBD2 (5 bases each). The CDR3 extends over 14 amino acids. Germline V gene lookup returns CDR1 MDHEN and CDR2 SYDVKM. The V end lost 7 bases, the J end lost 2 bases, and 13 bases lay between the germline ends. CDR3 residues: CASNWDQLTDTQYF. In nucleotides, the CDR3 is TGTGCCAGCAATTGGGACCAACTCACAGATACGCAGTATTTT.

V gene TRBV30 combines with J gene TRBJ2-3; D unclear. The V end lost 0 bases, the J end lost 0 bases, and 10 bases lay between the germline ends. The CDR3 runs 15 residues. Germline V gives CDR1 GTSNPN, CDR2 SVGIG (reference sequence). DNA of the CDR3: TGTGCCTGGAGTGTACCCGGCCACAGCACAGATACGCAGTATTTT. It is translated as CAWSVPGHSTDTQYF.

This chain links TRBV29-1 with TRBJ1-4, with TRBD1 matching 7 bases. Germline loops: CDR1 SQVTM, CDR2 ANQGSEA. V gave up 4 bases and J gave up 8 bases; unmatched junction bases: 4. The CDR3 has 12 residues. The DNA for the CDR3 is TGCAGCGTTGGACAGGGACTAGAAAAACTGTTTTTT. Translated, it gives CSVGQGLEKLFF.

V is TRBV18 and J is TRBJ2-3; TRBD2 matches at 11 bases. From germline, CDR1 is KGHSH and CDR2 LQKENI. The CDR3 length is 16 residues. V dropped 3 bases and J dropped 3; count of bases not matched to a gene: 5. The CDR3 loop reads CASSPLAGGRTDTQYF. The CDR3 region has the DNA TGTGCCAGCTCACCCTTAGCGGGAGGGCGGACAGATACGCAGTATTTT.

The V and J genes are TRBV20-1 and TRBJ2-7; 12 nucleotides align to TRBD2. The junction had 3 bases not matched to a gene; V was cut back by 1 base and J by 5 bases. From germline, CDR1 is DFQATT and CDR2 SNEGSKA (reference sequence). CDR3 length equals 14 residues. The CDR3 nucleotides are TGCAGTGCTAGAGGACTAGCGGGAGTCGACGAGCAGTACTTC. Its translation: CSARGLAGVDEQYF.

The rearrangement joins TRBV5-8 to TRBJ2-7, with D possibly matching TRBD1 (6 bases). Trimming removed 1 base from V and 6 bases from J, with 14 bases in between. The CDR3 extends over 14 amino acids. Germline values: CDR1 SGHTS, CDR2 YDEGEE. The CDR3 reads CASSLTGHGFEQYF. The CDR3, as DNA: TGTGCCAGCAGCTTGACAGGGCATGGTTTCGAGCAGTACTTC.

V and J are TRBV5-1 and TRBJ2-7; D remains ambiguous. Germline V lookup: CDR1 SGHRS, CDR2 YFSETQ. V was shortened by 5 bases and J by 3 bases, with 6 bases between the two germline ends. The CDR3 loop spans 11 amino acids. CDR3 residues: CASSNGYEQYF. The CDR3 DNA reads as TGCGCCAGCAGTAACGGCTACGAGCAGTACTTC.

This clonotype showed up many times. This chain joins TRBV2 and TRBJ2-3; TRBD2 matches 9 bases. CDR1 and CDR2 from the germline V gene are SNHLY and FYNNEI. J was trimmed by 7 bases and V by 0 bases; bases with no gene match: 8. CDR3 size: 16 residues. The DNA for the CDR3 is TGTGCCAGCAGTGAAGCGCTTGCGGGAGGGACAAATACGCAGTATTTT. Translated, it gives CASSEALAGGTNTQYF.

The chain recombines TRBV6-2 or TRBV6-3 with TRBJ2-1; 13 bases fit TRBD2. CDR1 is MNHEY, CDR2 SVGEGT, per germline. V lost 6 bases to trimming and J lost 5 bases; unmatched junction nucleotides: 13. The CDR3 loop spans 18 amino acids. The CDR3 reads CASSQPGLAGLGDNEQFF. For the CDR3, the DNA is TGTGCCAGCAGCCAACCGGGACTAGCGGGGTTAGGGGACAATGAGCAGTTCTTC.

This clonotype was seen more than once but under ten times. V is TRBV29-1 and J is TRBJ1-2; weak D call: TRBD1 (5 bases). V lost 5 bases and J lost 5, with 21 bases in between. The CDR3 runs 15 residues. The germline CDR1 and CDR2 sequences are SQVTM and ANQGSEA. The CDR3 protein is CSVPPDGVGLYGYTF. CDR3 nucleotides: TGCAGCGTTCCACCGGACGGGGTGGGACTGTATGGCTACACCTTC.

The chain's CDR3 is CASSKQGGLYGYTF. In nucleotides, the CDR3 is TGTGCCAGCAGCAAACAGGGGGGGTTATATGGCTACACCTTC. The chain joins TRBV3-1 to TRBJ1-2, with 8 bases aligning to TRBD1. Germline trimming cut 5 bases from V and 5 bases from J; bases unmatched to any gene: 7. The CDR3 loop spans 14 amino acids. Germline V lookup: CDR1 LGHDT, CDR2 YNNKEL (reference sequence).

The chain is built from TRBV28 and TRBJ2-7; possible D gene TRBD2, 6 bases. CDR3 length: 14 residues. In germline, CDR1 is MDHEN, CDR2 SYDVKM. Deletions cut 6 bases from V and 5 bases from J, with 17 bases between. CDR3 DNA: TGTGCCAGCAGCGGGACTCCGTCGAAGGACGAGCAGTACTTC. Its translation is CASSGTPSKDEQYF.